This is a list of T cell receptor beta chains from one sample in a study of blood T cell repertoires in COVID-19. Sequenced by immunoSEQ multiplex PCR; TCRdb stores in-frame clones only, minus some. The data contain about 150,000 clones, 85% to 90% of them singletons. The sequenced sample consisted of peripheral blood. All receptors derive from a woman between 35 and 50 years old with acute or convalescent COVID-19. Each CDR3 is given with its conserved first and last residue. Each record gives: CDR3 length, V gene, D gene, J gene, clone size, CDR3 DNA, CDR3 protein. A D gene is named only where the DNA matches it firmly. Part of the rows lack a size; the others show once, few, many or a class for expanded clones.

13	TRBV29-1	NA	TRBJ2-7	NA	TGCAGCGTTTTTGTAGGGGACTCGTGGGAGCAGTACTTC	CSVFVGDSWEQYF
16	TRBV3-1/TRBV3-2	TRBD1	TRBJ1-4	NA	TGTGCCAGCAGCCAAGGCTTTGACAGGGGGGGTGAAAAACTGTTTTTT	CASSQGFDRGGEKLFF
12	TRBV29-1	NA	TRBJ2-7	NA	TGCAGCGTTGAACGCAGGGGTCACGAGCAGTACTTC	CSVERRGHEQYF
13	TRBV5-1	NA	TRBJ1-1	NA	TGCGCCAGCAGCCCGACGACTCACACTGAAGCTTTCTTT	CASSPTTHTEAFF
12	TRBV30	NA	TRBJ1-1	once	TGTGCCTGGGGCCCGTTCGTCACTGAAGCTTTCTTT	CAWGPFVTEAFF
12	TRBV7-2	NA	TRBJ2-7	NA	TGTGCCAGCAGCTTAGATTATAGCGAGCAGTACTTC	CASSLDYSEQYF
13	TRBV27	NA	TRBJ1-2	NA	TGTGCCAGCAGTCTCGGGTCGTCCTATGGCTACACCTTC	CASSLGSSYGYTF
15	TRBV6-4	NA	TRBJ1-2	NA	TGTGCCAGCACGGGTTTTGGGTACAGGAACGATGGCTACACCTTC	CASTGFGYRNDGYTF
15	TRBV6-6	TRBD2	TRBJ2-7	NA	TGTGCCAGCAGCAAAGTGGGACTAGCTGGCTACGAGCAGTACTTC	CASSKVGLAGYEQYF
13	TRBV28	NA	TRBJ2-3	NA	TGTGCCAGCAGCACGGACATCACAGATACGCAGTATTTT	CASSTDITDTQYF
15	TRBV3-1/TRBV3-2	TRBD2	TRBJ2-1	NA	TGTGCCAGCAGCCAAGGACTAGCGGGGAACAATGAGCAGTTCTTC	CASSQGLAGNNEQFF
16	TRBV7-7	TRBD1	TRBJ1-1	once	TGTGCTAGCAGACTTAGGGGGCCCGGTTCGAACACTGAAGCTTTCTTT	CASRLRGPGSNTEAFF
14	TRBV9	TRBD2	TRBJ2-1	NA	TGTGCCAGCAGCAAACTAGCGGGGAACGATGAGCAGTTCTTC	CASSKLAGNDEQFF
18	TRBV30	TRBD1	TRBJ1-5	NA	TGTGCCTGGAGGATCCCGGGACAGGGTGTTTCTCTCGATCAGCCCCAGCATTTT	CAWRIPGQGVSLDQPQHF
13	TRBV6-2/TRBV6-3	NA	TRBJ2-2	NA	TGTGCCAGCAGTTACGGGCTTAGCGGGGAGCTGTTTTTT	CASSYGLSGELFF
13	TRBV19	TRBD1	TRBJ2-1	NA	TGTGCCAGTAGTATAGATCGACAGGGTGGGTCTTTCTTC	CASSIDRQGGSFF
13	TRBV10-3	TRBD1	TRBJ2-3	NA	TGTGCCATCAGTGGCCAGGGGGCAGATACGCAGTATTTT	CAISGQGADTQYF
15	TRBV30	NA	TRBJ1-2	NA	TGTGCCTGGAGCGGAGGGCAGGGTCCCATCTATGGCTACACCTTC	CAWSGGQGPIYGYTF
13	TRBV7-2	TRBD1	TRBJ1-2	NA	TGTGCCAGCAGTAGGGACAGGGGAGCTGGCTACACCTTC	CASSRDRGAGYTF
15	TRBV30	NA	TRBJ1-6	few	TGTGCCTGGGTCCGTGGGCAGGGTCATAATTCACCCCTCCACTTT	CAWVRGQGHNSPLHF
13	TRBV12-3/TRBV12-4	NA	TRBJ2-2	NA	TGTGCCAGCAACTTACAGGGAACCGGGGAGCTGTTTTTT	CASNLQGTGELFF
12	TRBV6-6	NA	TRBJ2-7	NA	TGTGCCAGCACCAAACAGGAATCTGAGCAGTACTTC	CASTKQESEQYF
14	TRBV6-5	TRBD2	TRBJ2-1	few	TGTGCCAGCAGTATTAGCGGGGGCCGCAATGAGCAGTTCTTC	CASSISGGRNEQFF
17	TRBV4-1	NA	TRBJ2-1	NA	TGCGCCAGCAGCCAAGCGACAGGTACTAATTCCTACAATGAGCAGTTCTTC	CASSQATGTNSYNEQFF
13	TRBV28	TRBD2	TRBJ2-2	NA	TGTGCCAGCGCGGGGGTGAACACCGGGGAGCTGTTTTTT	CASAGVNTGELFF
16	TRBV4-2	NA	TRBJ2-1	NA	TGTGCCAGCAGCCTCGAGGACCGGGGTAGCCACAATGAGCAGTTCTTC	CASSLEDRGSHNEQFF